This T cell receptor beta chain was captured in a study of cytomegalovirus exposure and HLA in healthy donors. Study results and limitations: Rarity characterized most TCR sequences, yet some public TCRs appeared in many donors.

The PCR made use of 60 Vbeta and 13 Jbeta primers. Using immunoSEQ multiplex PCR, the repertoire was profiled, and TCRdb retains in-frame clones only, with some absent. The profile covers more than 100,000 clones, with 75% to 90% appearing a single time and 8.8% taken by the ten largest. The CDR3 is made up of 12 amino acids. Deletions cut 4 bases from V and 4 bases from J, with 7 bases between. The germline V gene encodes CDR1 ENHRY and CDR2 SYGVKD. Note on this clone: Its antigen is unidentified.

Sequenced input: PBMCs. The sequence came from a female donor in good health and CMV-seropositive. The genes are TRBV10-3 and TRBJ1-2; weak D call: TRBD1 (5 bases). DNA of the CDR3: TGTGCCATCAGTGCGGACATCTATGGCTACACCTTC. Protein product: CAISADIYGYTF.